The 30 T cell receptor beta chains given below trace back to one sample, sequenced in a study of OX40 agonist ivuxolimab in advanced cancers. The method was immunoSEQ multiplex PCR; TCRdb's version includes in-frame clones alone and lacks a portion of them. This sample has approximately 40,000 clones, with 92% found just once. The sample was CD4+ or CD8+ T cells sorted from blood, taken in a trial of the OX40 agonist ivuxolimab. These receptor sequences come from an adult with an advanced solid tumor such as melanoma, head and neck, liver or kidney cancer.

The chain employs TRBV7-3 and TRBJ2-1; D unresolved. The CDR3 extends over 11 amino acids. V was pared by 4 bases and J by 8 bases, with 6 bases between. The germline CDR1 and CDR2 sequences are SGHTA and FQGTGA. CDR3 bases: TGTGCCAGCAGCTATACCCATGAGCAGTTCTTC. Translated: CASSYTHEQFF.

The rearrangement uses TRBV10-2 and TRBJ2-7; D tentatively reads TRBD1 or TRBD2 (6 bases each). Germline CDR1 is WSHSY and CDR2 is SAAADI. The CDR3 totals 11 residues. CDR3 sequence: CATGRGNEQYV. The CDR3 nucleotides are TGCGCAACAGGGCGGGGTAACGAGCAGTACGTC.

CDR3 region: CASSRQSATYNEQFF. CDR3 coding DNA: TGTGCCAGCAGTCGACAGAGTGCAACCTACAATGAGCAGTTCTTC. This chain uses TRBV7-6 with TRBJ2-1; D may be TRBD1 (5 bases). CDR3 length equals 15 residues. Looked up from germline, CDR1 is SGHVS and CDR2 is FNYEAQ. The germline V and J ends were trimmed by 6 bases and 2 bases, with 14 bases remaining between them. Together with reference TRBV7-6 and TRBJ2-1, the CDR3 gives the full variable domain: GAGVSQSPRYKVTKRGQDVALRCDPISGHVSLYWYRQALGQGPEFLTYFNYEAQQDKSGLPNDRFSAERPEGSISTLTIQRTEQRDSAMYRCASSRQSATYNEQFFGPGTRLTVL.

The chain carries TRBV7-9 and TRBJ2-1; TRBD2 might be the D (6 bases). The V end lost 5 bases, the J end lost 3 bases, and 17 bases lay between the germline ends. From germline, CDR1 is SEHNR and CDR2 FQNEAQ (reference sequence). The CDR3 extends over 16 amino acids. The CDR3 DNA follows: TGTGCCAGCAGCCCACCTGGCGGAGGGGACTACAATGAGCAGTTCTTC. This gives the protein CASSPPGGGDYNEQFF.

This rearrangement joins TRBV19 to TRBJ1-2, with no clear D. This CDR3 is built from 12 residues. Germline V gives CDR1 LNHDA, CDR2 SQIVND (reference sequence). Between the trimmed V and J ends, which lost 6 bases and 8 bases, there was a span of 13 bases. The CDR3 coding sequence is TGTGCCAGTAGCGGCGACCTCTGGGGCTACACCTTC. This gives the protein CASSGDLWGYTF.

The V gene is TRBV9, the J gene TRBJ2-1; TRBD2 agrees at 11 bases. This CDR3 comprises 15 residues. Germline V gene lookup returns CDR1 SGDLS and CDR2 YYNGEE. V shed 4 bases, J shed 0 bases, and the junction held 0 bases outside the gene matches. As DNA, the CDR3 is TGTGCCAGCAGCACTAGCGGGAGCTCCTACAATGAGCAGTTCTTC. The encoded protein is CASSTSGSSYNEQFF.

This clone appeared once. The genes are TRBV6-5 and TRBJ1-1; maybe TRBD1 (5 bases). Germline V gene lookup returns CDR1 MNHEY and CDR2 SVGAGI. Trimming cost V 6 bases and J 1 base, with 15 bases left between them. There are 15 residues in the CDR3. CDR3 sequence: CASSHRRDPNTEAFF. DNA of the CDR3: TGTGCCAGCAGCCACCGCCGGGACCCGAACACTGAAGCTTTCTTT.

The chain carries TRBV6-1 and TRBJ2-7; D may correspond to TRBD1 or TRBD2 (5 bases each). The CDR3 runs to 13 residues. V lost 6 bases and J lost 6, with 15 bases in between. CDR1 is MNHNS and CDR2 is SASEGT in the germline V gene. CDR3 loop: CASSSGTLGEQYF. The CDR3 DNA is TGTGCCAGCAGCTCCGGGACCCTAGGCGAGCAGTACTTC.

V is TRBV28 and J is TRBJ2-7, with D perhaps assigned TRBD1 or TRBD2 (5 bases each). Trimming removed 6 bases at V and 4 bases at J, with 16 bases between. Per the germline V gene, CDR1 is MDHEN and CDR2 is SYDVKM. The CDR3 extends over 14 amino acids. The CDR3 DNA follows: TGTGCCAGCAGAGGTTGGGGACGGACTTACGAGCAGTACTTC. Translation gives CASRGWGRTYEQYF.

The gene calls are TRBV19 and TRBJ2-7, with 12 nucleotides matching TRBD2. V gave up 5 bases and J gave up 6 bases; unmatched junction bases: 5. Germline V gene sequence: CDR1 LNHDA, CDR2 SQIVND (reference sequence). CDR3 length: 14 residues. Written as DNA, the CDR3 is TGTGCCAGTAGTGCGGGACTAGCGGGTTTCGAGCAGTACTTC. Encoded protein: CASSAGLAGFEQYF. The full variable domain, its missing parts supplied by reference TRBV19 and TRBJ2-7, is DGGITQSPKYLFRKEGQNVTLSCEQNLNHDAMYWYRQDPGQGLRLIYYSQIVNDFQKGDIAEGYSVSREKKESFPLTVTSAQKNPTAFYLCASSAGLAGFEQYFGPGTRLTVT.

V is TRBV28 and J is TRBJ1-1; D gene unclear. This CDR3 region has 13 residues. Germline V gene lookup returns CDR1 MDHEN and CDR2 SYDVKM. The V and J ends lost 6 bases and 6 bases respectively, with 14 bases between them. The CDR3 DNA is TGTGCCAGCAGGTCGACCGGAGGCCCTGAAGCTTTCTTT. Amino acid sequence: CASRSTGGPEAFF.

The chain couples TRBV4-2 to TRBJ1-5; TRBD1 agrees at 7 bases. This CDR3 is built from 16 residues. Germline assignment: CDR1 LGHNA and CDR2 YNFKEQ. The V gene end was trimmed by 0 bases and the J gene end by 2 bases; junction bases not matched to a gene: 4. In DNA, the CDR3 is TGTGCCAGCAGCCAAGATGAAACAGGGGGCAATCAGCCCCAGCATTTT. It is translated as CASSQDETGGNQPQHF.

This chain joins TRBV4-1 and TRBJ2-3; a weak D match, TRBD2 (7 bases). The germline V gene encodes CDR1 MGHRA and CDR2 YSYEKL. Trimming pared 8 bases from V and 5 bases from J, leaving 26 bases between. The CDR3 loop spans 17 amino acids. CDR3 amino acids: CASSFLEGGARGDTQYF. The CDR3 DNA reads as TGCGCCAGCTCCTTCTTAGAAGGGGGGGCGCGGGGAGATACGCAGTATTTT.

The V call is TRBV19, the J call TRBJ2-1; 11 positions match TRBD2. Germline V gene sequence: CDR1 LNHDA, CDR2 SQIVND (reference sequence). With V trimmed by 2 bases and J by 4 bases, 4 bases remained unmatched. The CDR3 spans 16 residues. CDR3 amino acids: CASSIRTSGYYNEQFF. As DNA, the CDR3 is TGTGCCAGTAGTATAAGGACTAGCGGGTATTACAATGAGCAGTTCTTC.

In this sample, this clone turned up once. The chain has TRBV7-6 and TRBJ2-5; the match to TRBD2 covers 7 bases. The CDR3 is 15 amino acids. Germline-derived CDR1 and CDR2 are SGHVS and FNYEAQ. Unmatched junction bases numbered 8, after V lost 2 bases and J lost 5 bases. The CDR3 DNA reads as TGTGCCAGCAGCTTAAATGCCTGGGAGGGGGAGACCCAGTACTTC. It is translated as CASSLNAWEGETQYF.

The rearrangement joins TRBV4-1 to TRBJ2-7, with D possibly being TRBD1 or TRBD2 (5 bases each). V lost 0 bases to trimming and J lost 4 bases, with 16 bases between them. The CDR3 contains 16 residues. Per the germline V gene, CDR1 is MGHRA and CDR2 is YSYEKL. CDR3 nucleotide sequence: TGCGCCAGCAGCCAAGATGGGACGGCGGCGTGGTACGAGCAGTACTTC. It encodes CASSQDGTAAWYEQYF.

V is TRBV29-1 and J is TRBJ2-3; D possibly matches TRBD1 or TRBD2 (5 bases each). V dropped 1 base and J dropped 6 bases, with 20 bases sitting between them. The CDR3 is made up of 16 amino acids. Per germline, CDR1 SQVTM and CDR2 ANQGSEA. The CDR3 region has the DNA TGCAGCGTTGAAGGAGGGGACCTCCCCCCAGTGGATACGCAGTATTTT. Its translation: CSVEGGDLPPVDTQYF.

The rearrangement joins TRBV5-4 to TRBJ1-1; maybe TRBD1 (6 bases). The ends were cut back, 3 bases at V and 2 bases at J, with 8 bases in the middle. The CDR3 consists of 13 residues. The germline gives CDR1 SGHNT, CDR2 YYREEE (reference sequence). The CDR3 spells CASSSTGNTEAFF. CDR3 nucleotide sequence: TGTGCCAGCAGCTCGACAGGAAACACTGAAGCTTTCTTT.

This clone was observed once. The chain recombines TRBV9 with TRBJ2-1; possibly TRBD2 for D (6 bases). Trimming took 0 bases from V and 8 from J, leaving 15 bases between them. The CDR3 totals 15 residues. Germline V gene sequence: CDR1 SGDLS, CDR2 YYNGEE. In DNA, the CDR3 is TGTGCCAGCAGCGTAGAGGCGGGAAGGTTCGATGAGCAGTTCTTC. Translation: CASSVEAGRFDEQFF.

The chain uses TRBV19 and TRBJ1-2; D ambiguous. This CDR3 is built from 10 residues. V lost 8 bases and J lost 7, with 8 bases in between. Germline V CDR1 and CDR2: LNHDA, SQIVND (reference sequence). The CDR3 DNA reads TGTGCCAGTTTCGAAGGTGGCTACACCTTC. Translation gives CASFEGGYTF.

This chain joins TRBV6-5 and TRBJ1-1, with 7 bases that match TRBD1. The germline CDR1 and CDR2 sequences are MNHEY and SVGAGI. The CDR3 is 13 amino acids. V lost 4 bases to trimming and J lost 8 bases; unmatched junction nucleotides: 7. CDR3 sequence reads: CASSFDRVGEAFF. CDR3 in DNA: TGTGCCAGCAGTTTCGACAGGGTAGGCGAAGCTTTCTTT.

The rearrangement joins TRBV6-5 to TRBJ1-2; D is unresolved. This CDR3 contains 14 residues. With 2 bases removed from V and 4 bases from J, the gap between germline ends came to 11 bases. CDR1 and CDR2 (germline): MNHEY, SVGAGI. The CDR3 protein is CASSYPERRYGYTF. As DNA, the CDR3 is TGTGCCAGCAGTTACCCAGAGCGACGCTATGGCTACACCTTC.

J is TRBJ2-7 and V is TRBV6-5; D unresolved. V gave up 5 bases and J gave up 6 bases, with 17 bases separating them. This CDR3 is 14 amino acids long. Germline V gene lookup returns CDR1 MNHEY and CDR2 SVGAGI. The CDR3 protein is CASSPHPRYSEQYF. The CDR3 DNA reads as TGTGCCAGCAGTCCCCACCCCCGTTATAGCGAGCAGTACTTC.

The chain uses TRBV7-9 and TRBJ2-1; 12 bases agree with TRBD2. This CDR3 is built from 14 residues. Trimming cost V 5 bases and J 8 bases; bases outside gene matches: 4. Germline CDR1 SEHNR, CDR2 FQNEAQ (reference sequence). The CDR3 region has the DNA TGTGCCAGCAGCGTGACTAGCGGGAGTGATGAGCAGTTCTTC. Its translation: CASSVTSGSDEQFF.

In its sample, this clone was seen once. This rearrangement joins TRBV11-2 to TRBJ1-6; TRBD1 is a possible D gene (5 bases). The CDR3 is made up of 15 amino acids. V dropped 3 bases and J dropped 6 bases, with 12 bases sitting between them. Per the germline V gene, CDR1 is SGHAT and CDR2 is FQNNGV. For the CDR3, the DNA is TGTGCCAGCAGCTTCGGGTACAGGATTAATTCACCCCTCCACTTT. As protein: CASSFGYRINSPLHF.

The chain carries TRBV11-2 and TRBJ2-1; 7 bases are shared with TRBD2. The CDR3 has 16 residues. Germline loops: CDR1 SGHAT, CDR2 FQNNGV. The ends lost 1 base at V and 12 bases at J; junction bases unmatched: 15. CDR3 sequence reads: CASSLASGTPIPGQFF. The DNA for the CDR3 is TGTGCCAGCAGCTTAGCGAGCGGGACCCCCATCCCAGGGCAGTTCTTC.

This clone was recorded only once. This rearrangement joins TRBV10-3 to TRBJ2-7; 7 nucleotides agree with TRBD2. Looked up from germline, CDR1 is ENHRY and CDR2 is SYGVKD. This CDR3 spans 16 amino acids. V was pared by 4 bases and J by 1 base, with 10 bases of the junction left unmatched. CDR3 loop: CAISGSGGRGSYEQYF. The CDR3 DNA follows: TGTGCCATCAGTGGGTCTGGGGGGAGGGGATCCTACGAGCAGTACTTC.

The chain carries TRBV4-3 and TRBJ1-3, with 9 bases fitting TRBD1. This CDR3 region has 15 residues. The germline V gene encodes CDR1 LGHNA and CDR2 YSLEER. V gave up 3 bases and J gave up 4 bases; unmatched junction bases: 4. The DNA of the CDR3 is TGCGCCAGCAGCCACGGGACAGGGCAAGGAAACACCATATATTTT. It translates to CASSHGTGQGNTIYF.

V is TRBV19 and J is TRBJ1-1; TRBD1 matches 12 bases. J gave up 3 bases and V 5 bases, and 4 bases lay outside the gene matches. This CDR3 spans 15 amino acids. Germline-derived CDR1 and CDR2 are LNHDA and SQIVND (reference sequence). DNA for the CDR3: TGTGCCAGTAGTCCGGGACAGGGGGCGTACACTGAAGCTTTCTTT. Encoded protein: CASSPGQGAYTEAFF.

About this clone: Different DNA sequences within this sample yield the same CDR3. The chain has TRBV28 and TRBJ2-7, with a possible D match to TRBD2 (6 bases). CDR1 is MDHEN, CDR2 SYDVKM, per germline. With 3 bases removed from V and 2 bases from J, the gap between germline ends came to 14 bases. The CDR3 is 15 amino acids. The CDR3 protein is CASSLRGGGTYEQYF. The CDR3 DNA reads TGTGCCAGCAGTTTGCGGGGTGGGGGTACCTACGAGCAGTACTTC.